The 21 T cell receptor beta chains listed next were all sequenced from one sample in a study of T cell responses to AZD1222 COVID-19 vaccine. The data were produced by immunoSEQ multiplex PCR, yet TCRdb's version contains in-frame clones alone and is incomplete. The sample includes around 70,000 clones, 86% of them seen just once. Sequences were derived from peripheral blood, sampled on day 0 of AZD1222 vaccination. Source of these receptors: an adult in good health.

The chain joins TRBV19 to TRBJ1-3, with D hard to call. The CDR3 loop spans 12 amino acids. Trimming took 10 bases from V and 2 from J, leaving 9 bases between them. Germline V lookup: CDR1 LNHDA, CDR2 SQIVND (reference sequence). The CDR3 is CATKGPGNTIYF. DNA of the CDR3: TGTGCCACCAAGGGCCCTGGAAACACCATATATTTT.

Here the CDR3 reads CATGTGPAYEQYF. The CDR3 nucleotides read TGTGCCACCGGGACAGGCCCTGCTTACGAGCAGTACTTC. The V and J genes are TRBV10-3 and TRBJ2-7; 8 positions match TRBD1. There are 13 residues in the CDR3. Germline assignment: CDR1 ENHRY and CDR2 SYGVKD. After removal of 10 bases from V and 4 bases from J, the junction contained 9 bases not matched to a gene.

This sequence joins TRBV15 and TRBJ2-1, with 14 bases matching TRBD2. With V trimmed by 5 bases and J by 6 bases, 6 bases remained unmatched. Germline CDR1 is LNHNV and CDR2 is YYDKDF (reference sequence). This CDR3 contains 16 residues. The CDR3 sequence is CATSGGTSGSVNEQFF. The CDR3 bases are TGTGCCACCAGCGGGGGGACTAGCGGGAGTGTCAATGAGCAGTTCTTC.

The V call is TRBV24-1, the J call TRBJ2-2; 7 positions agree with TRBD1. The CDR3 consists of 16 residues. V was clipped by 2 bases and J by 1 base; unmatched bases: 3. Germline CDR1 KGHDR, CDR2 SFDVKD. As DNA, the CDR3 is TGTGCCACCAGTGATTACCGGGACAGGAACACCGGGGAGCTGTTTTTT. Its translation: CATSDYRDRNTGELFF.

The chain uses TRBV27 and TRBJ1-1; D call uncertain. V was shortened by 4 bases and J by 10 bases, with 19 bases between the two germline ends. CDR1 and CDR2 from the germline V gene are MNHEY and SMNVEV (reference sequence). The CDR3 sequence is 14 residues long. The CDR3 nucleotides are TGTGCCAGCAGTTCCACCACCCGTCCCCCGGGAGCTTTCTTT. This translates into CASSSTTRPPGAFF.

The V gene is TRBV13, the J gene TRBJ2-1; D may be TRBD2 (7 bases). The CDR3 consists of 15 residues. V gave up 3 bases and J gave up 9 bases, with 18 bases separating them. Looked up from germline, CDR1 is PRHDT and CDR2 is FYEKMQ (reference sequence). CDR3 in amino acids: CASSFFVGGRSEQFF. The CDR3 bases are TGTGCCAGCAGCTTCTTTGTGGGGGGGCGAAGTGAGCAGTTCTTC.

This clone has only a few counts. This rearrangement joins TRBV28 to TRBJ2-3; 11 bases align to TRBD2. This CDR3 spans 17 amino acids. V lost 3 bases to trimming and J lost 0 bases; unmatched junction nucleotides: 5. The germline V gene encodes CDR1 MDHEN and CDR2 SYDVKM. This chain's CDR3 is CASSFPSGRPSTDTQYF. CDR3 bases: TGTGCCAGCAGTTTTCCTAGCGGGAGGCCTAGCACAGATACGCAGTATTTT.

This clone has more than one count but fewer than ten. V gene TRBV18 combines with J gene TRBJ1-4; 9 bases align to TRBD1. V lost 11 bases and J lost 5; bases outside the gene matches: 9. The germline CDR1 and CDR2 sequences are KGHSH and LQKENI. This CDR3 region has 14 residues. The CDR3, as DNA: TGTGCCGGACGACGGGACAGGGAAAATGAAAAACTGTTTTTT. Translation: CAGRRDRENEKLFF.

Points on this clone: This specimen includes other DNA sequences encoding the same CDR3. The chain links TRBV13 to TRBJ2-7, with 7 nucleotides matching TRBD1. The CDR3 runs to 13 residues. Germline CDR1 reads PRHDT; CDR2 reads FYEKMQ (reference sequence). V lost 3 bases to trimming and J lost 2 bases; unmatched junction nucleotides: 1. CDR3 sequence reads: CASSFTGAYEQYF. CDR3 sequence (DNA): TGTGCCAGCAGCTTCACAGGGGCCTACGAGCAGTACTTC.

The chain couples TRBV9 to TRBJ1-4; D gene ambiguous. Germline V CDR1 and CDR2: SGDLS, YYNGEE. CDR3 length: 16 amino acids. V dropped 1 base and J dropped 8 bases, with 18 bases sitting between them. CDR3 in DNA: TGTGCCAGCAGCGTAAGGTCCGGCGGACTTGGCGAAAAACTGTTTTTT. The encoded protein is CASSVRSGGLGEKLFF.

The gene calls are TRBV2 and TRBJ1-3, with 7 bases lining up with TRBD1. V was pared by 6 bases and J by 0 bases, with 5 bases of the junction left unmatched. Germline CDR1 and CDR2: SNHLY and FYNNEI. CDR3 length equals 15 residues. Here the CDR3 reads CASRLAGGSGNTIYF. For the CDR3, the DNA is TGTGCCAGCAGACTCGCAGGGGGCTCTGGAAACACCATATATTTT.

J is TRBJ2-3 and V is TRBV27; D gene ambiguous. The CDR3 has 12 amino acids. V was clipped by 5 bases and J by 7 bases, with 10 bases between them. In germline, CDR1 is MNHEY, CDR2 SMNVEV (reference sequence). CDR3 loop: CASSPFSNTQYF. In DNA, the CDR3 is TGTGCCAGCAGTCCTTTCTCGAATACGCAGTATTTT.

The J gene is TRBJ1-2, the V gene TRBV7-2; D may be TRBD1 (5 bases). Trimming took 5 bases from V and 2 from J, leaving 9 bases between them. The CDR3 contains 13 residues. Germline loops: CDR1 SGHTA, CDR2 FQGNSA. For the CDR3, the DNA is TGTGCCAGCAGCCGTGGGGGGAACTATGGCTACACCTTC. It encodes CASSRGGNYGYTF.

The chain carries TRBV11-3 and TRBJ2-7; no clear D. Germline V lookup: CDR1 SGHNT, CDR2 YENEEA. This CDR3 comprises 17 residues. Trimming took 1 base from V and 0 from J, leaving 16 bases between them. The CDR3 reads CASSLAVSARSSYEQYF. CDR3 nucleotide sequence: TGTGCCAGCAGCTTAGCGGTTTCGGCTAGGAGCTCCTACGAGCAGTACTTC. Together with reference TRBV11-3 and TRBJ2-7, the CDR3 gives the full variable domain: EAGVVQSPRYKIIEKKQPVAFWCNPISGHNTLYWYLQNLGQGPELLIRYENEEAVDDSQLPKDRFSAERLKGVDSTLKIQPAELGDSAVYLCASSLAVSARSSYEQYFGPGTRLTVT.

The chain combines TRBV3-1 (or the pseudogene TRBV3-2) with TRBJ2-7, with 14 bases lining up with TRBD2. The CDR3 is 16 amino acids. Germline V CDR1 and CDR2: LGHDT, YNNKEL (reference sequence). J was trimmed by 7 bases and V by 0 bases; bases with no gene match: 5. DNA of the CDR3: TGTGCCAGCAGCCAAGATAGGACTAGCGGGAGGCGAGAGCAGTACTTC. It yields the protein CASSQDRTSGRREQYF.

This chain joins TRBV6-2 or TRBV6-3 and TRBJ1-5, with a tentative D call TRBD1 (5 bases). The CDR3 has 17 residues. The V gene's germline CDR1 is MNHEY and CDR2 SVGEGT. Trimming took off 7 bases at V and 2 bases at J, with 21 bases between the two ends. CDR3 nucleotides: TGTGCCAGCACCCCGGGACGGAGCCGAGGTGGCAATCAGCCCCAGCATTTT. Translation gives CASTPGRSRGGNQPQHF.

This chain connects TRBV19 to TRBJ1-5, with 10 bases matching TRBD1. Trimming at V came to 6 bases and at J to 13 bases, leaving 18 bases not matched to a gene. The CDR3 is 16 amino acids. Looked up from germline, CDR1 is LNHDA and CDR2 is SQIVND (reference sequence). The CDR3 protein is CASSLRSRDRGVVQHF. The CDR3 DNA is TGTGCCAGTAGCCTCCGGAGCCGGGACAGGGGAGTTGTTCAGCATTTT. Looking up the rest from reference TRBV19 and TRBJ1-5 gives the full variable domain: DGGITQSPKYLFRKEGQNVTLSCEQNLNHDAMYWYRQDPGQGLRLIYYSQIVNDFQKGDIAEGYSVSREKKESFPLTVTSAQKNPTAFYLCASSLRSRDRGVVQHFGDGTRLSIL.

The CDR3 DNA sequence: TGTGCCAGCAGTGAAGCGGATTACACTGAAGCTTTCTTT. It translates to CASSEADYTEAFF. V gene TRBV2 combines with J gene TRBJ1-1; D is unresolved. Trimming left V 0 bases short and J 3 bases short, with 5 bases between. The CDR3 has 13 amino acids. Germline V CDR1 and CDR2: SNHLY, FYNNEI.

The J gene is TRBJ1-3, the V gene TRBV30; D is ambiguous. The CDR3 extends over 15 amino acids. Germline V gene data show CDR1 as GTSNPN and CDR2 as SVGIG (reference sequence). V lost 1 base and J lost 0, with 10 bases in between. The CDR3 DNA reads TGTGCCTGGAGTGGTGTCCACATCTCTGGAAACACCATATATTTT. Protein sequence: CAWSGVHISGNTIYF.

This chain connects TRBV4-2 to TRBJ2-1; TRBD2 agrees at 9 bases. The CDR3 length is 16 residues. The junction had 7 bases not matched to a gene; V was cut back by 0 bases and J by 7 bases. Germline values: CDR1 LGHNA, CDR2 YNFKEQ. The CDR3 DNA is TGTGCCAGCAGCCAAGATCCCGCGGGGGGGCGGAATGAGCAGTTCTTC. Translating gives CASSQDPAGGRNEQFF.

J is TRBJ1-2 and V is TRBV6-5; possibly TRBD1 for D (5 bases). Per the germline V gene, CDR1 is MNHEY and CDR2 is SVGAGI. The CDR3 contains 15 residues. Trimming cost V 6 bases and J 7 bases, with 21 bases left between them. This CDR3 is CASSSLDGGPGGYTF. The CDR3 region has the DNA TGTGCCAGCAGCTCCTTGGATGGGGGTCCCGGTGGCTACACCTTC.